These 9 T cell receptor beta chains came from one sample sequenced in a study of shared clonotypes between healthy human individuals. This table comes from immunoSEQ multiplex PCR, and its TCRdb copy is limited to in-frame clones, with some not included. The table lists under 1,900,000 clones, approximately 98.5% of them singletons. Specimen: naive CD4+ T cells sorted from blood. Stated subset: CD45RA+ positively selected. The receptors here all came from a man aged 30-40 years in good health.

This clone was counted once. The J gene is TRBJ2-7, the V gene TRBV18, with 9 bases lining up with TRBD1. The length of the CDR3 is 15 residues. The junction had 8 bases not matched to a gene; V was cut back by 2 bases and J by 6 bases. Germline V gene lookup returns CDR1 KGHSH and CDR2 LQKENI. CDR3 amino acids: CASSPTWDRESEQYF. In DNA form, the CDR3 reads TGTGCCAGCTCACCAACTTGGGACAGGGAGAGCGAGCAGTACTTC.

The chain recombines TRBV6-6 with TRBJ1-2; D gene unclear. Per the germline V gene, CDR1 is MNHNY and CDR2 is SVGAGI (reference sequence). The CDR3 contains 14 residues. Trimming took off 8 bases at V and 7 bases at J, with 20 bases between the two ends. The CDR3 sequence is CASGLERSASGYTF. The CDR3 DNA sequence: TGTGCCAGCGGCCTGGAGAGGAGCGCCAGTGGCTACACCTTC.

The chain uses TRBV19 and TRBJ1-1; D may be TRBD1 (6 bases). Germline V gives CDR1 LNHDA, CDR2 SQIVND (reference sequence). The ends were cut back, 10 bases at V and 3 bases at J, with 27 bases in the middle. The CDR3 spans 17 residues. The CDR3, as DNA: TGTGCCAATGCCGACGGCCTAGAGGGGGAAGGGGACACTGAAGCTTTCTTT. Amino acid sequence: CANADGLEGEGDTEAFF.

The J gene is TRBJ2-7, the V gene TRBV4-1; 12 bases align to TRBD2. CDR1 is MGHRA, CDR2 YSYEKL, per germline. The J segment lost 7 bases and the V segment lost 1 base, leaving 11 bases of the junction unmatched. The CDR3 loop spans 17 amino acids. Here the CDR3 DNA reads TGCGCCAGCAGCCAAGGCGAGACTAGCGGGAGCATCTGGGAGCAGTACTTC. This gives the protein CASSQGETSGSIWEQYF.

CDR3 bases: TGCGCCAGCAGCCCCGGGCCTTCGGGTAATAGCAATCAGCCCCAGCATTTT. Translation: CASSPGPSGNSNQPQHF. The genes are TRBV5-1 and TRBJ1-5; D remains unclear. The CDR3 covers 17 residues. CDR1 and CDR2 from the germline V gene are SGHRS and YFSETQ. The germline V and J ends were trimmed by 4 bases and 0 bases, with 17 bases remaining between them.

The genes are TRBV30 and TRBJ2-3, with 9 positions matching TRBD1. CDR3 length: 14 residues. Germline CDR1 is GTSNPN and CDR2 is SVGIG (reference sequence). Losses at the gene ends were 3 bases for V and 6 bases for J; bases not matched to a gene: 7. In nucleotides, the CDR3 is TGTGCCTGGAGCCTACAGGGGGCAGGGGATACGCAGTATTTT. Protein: CAWSLQGAGDTQYF.

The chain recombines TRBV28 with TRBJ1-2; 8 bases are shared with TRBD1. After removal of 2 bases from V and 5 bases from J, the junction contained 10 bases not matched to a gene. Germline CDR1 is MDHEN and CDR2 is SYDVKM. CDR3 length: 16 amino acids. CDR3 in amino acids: CASSLRLRGLGYGYTF. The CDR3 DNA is TGTGCCAGCAGTTTACGCCTCAGGGGGCTGGGGTATGGCTACACCTTC.

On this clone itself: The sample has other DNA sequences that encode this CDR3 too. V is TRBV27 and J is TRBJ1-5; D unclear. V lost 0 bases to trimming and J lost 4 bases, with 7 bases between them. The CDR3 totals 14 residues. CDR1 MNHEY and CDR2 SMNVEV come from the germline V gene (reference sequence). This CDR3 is CASSLSGRNQPQHF. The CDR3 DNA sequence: TGTGCCAGCAGTTTATCGGGTCGGAATCAGCCCCAGCATTTT.

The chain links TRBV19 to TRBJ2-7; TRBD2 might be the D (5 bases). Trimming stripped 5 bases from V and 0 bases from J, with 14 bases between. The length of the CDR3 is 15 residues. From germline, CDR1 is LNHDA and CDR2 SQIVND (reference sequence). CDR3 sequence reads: CASSLVQDFSYEQYF. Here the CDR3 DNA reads TGTGCCAGTAGTTTGGTCCAGGACTTCTCCTACGAGCAGTACTTC.